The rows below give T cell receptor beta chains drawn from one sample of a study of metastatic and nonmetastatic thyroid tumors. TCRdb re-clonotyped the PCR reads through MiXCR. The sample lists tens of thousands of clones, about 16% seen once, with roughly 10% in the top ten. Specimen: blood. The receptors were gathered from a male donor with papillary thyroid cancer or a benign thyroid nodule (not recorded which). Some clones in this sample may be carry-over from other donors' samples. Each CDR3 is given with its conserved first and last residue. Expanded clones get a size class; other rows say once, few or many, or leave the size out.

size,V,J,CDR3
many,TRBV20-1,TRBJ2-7,CSAREDGRGGYEQYF
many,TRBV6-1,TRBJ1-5,CASSSIQPNQPQHF
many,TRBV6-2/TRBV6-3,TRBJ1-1,CASSSDENTEAFF
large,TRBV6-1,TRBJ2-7,CASSAYGYEQYF
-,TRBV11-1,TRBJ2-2,CASSLGQVTNTGELFF
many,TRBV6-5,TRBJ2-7,CASSYQTGSLEEQYF
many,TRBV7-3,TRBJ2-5,CASSLGPDIQETQYF
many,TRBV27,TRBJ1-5,CASSSTRGPSNQPQHF
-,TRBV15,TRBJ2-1,CATSREKILADYNEQFF
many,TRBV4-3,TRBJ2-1,CASSQSAANEQFF
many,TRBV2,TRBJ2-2,CASSDTIANTGELFF
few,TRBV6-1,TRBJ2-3,CASSGLSGGADTQYF
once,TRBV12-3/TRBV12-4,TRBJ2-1,CARTRDTNNEQFF
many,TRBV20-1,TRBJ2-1,CSARLLNPGLGDYNEQFF
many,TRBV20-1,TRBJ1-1,CSARGRGTANTEAFF
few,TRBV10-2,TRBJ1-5,CASRLQALQPQHF
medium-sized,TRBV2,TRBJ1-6,CASSRQGSSSPLHF
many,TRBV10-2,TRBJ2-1,CASATGGGNEQFF
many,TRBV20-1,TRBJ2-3,CSARDRPRTGQGTDTQYF
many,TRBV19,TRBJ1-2,CASRAYGQGEGYTF
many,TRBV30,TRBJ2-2,CAWSVLWGGGELFF
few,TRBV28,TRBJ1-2,CASSRSPELNGYTF
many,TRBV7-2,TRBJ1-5,CASSLGGPPQPQHF
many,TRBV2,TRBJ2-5,CASSDIRQTQETQYF
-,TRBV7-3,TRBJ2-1,CASSLVGASSYNEQFF
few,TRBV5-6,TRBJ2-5,CASSRGSAEETQYF
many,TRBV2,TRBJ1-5,CASSKTGPGQPQHF
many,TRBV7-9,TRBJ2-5,CASSLGTGHQETQYF
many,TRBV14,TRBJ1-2,CASSQTPGQSGYTF
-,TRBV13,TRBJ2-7,CASSSAITCRDRDYEQYF
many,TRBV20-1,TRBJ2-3,CSARDSGRTDTQYF
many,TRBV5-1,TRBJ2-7,CASSSSGNYEQYF
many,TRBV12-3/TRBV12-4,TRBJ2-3,CASSFVGARTDTQYF
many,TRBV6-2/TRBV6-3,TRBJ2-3,CASSYSIGGQTDTQYF
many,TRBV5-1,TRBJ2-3,CASSPDTDTQYF
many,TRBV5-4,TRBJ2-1,CASSLLGGAGEQFF
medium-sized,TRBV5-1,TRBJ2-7,CASSLEYSSYEQYF
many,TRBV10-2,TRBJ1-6,CASSGGPDFGSPLHF
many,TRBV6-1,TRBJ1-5,CASSETYNQPQHF
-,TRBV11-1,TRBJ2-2,CASSSWTSGRARTGELFF
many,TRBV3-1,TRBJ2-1,CASSQSYEQFF
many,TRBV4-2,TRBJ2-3,CASSHTIAGVGDTQYF
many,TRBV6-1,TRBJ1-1,CASIGPARNTEAFF
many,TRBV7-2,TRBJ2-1,CASSLGFEQFF
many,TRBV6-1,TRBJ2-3,CASSEASDTDTQYF
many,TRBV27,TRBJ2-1,CASSQTGASYNEQFF
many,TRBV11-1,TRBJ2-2,CASSSPGFANTGELFF